These 21 T cell receptor beta chains were sequenced from one sample in a study of T cell repertoires in cytomegalovirus infection. TCRdb fed the reads into MiXCR, producing one record per CDR3 protein. This sample has about 140,000 distinct CDR3 sequences, with 5.5% to 8% found just once. The material sequenced was PBMCs. The receptors shown here come from a human donor in good health (CMV status not recorded). Some clones in this sample may be carry-over from other donors' samples.

Only a few counts were recorded for this clonotype. This chain links TRBV5-1 with TRBJ1-2; a possible D gene is TRBD1 (5 bases). The V gene's germline CDR1 is SGHRS and CDR2 YFSETQ. This CDR3 comprises 14 residues. Trimming stripped 5 bases from V and 2 bases from J, with 13 bases between. CDR3 protein: CASRTGGGNYGYTF. In nucleotides, the CDR3 is TGCGCCAGCAGAACGGGCGGGGGAAACTATGGCTACACCTTC.

In its sample, this clonotype was seen a few times. This rearrangement joins TRBV20-1 to TRBJ2-1; D remains ambiguous. V lost 6 bases and J lost 4, with 13 bases in between. CDR3 length: 13 residues. Germline assignment: CDR1 DFQATT and CDR2 SNEGSKA (reference sequence). The chain's CDR3 is CSALGDSYNEQFF. The DNA for the CDR3 is TGCAGTGCATTAGGCGACTCGTACAATGAGCAGTTCTTC.

This clonotype was observed at least ten times. J is TRBJ1-3 and V is TRBV28; 7 bases are a match to TRBD1. Germline CDR1 is MDHEN and CDR2 is SYDVKM. This CDR3 comprises 17 residues. V shed 0 bases, J shed 0 bases, and the junction held 5 bases outside the gene matches. The CDR3 reads CASSLWAGTDSGNTIYF. CDR3 coding DNA: TGTGCCAGCAGTTTATGGGCCGGGACAGACTCTGGAAACACCATATATTTT.

This clonotype occurred a few times. The chain is built from TRBV29-1 and TRBJ2-2; D ambiguous. The CDR3 spans 13 residues. Deletions cut 4 bases from V and 4 bases from J, with 10 bases between. Germline loops: CDR1 SQVTM, CDR2 ANQGSEA. This chain's CDR3 is CSVGDTRTGELFF. The CDR3 DNA sequence: TGCAGCGTTGGTGACACCCGCACCGGGGAGCTGTTTTTT.

The V and J genes are TRBV2 and TRBJ1-2; D unclear. The CDR3 consists of 11 residues. Looked up from germline, CDR1 is SNHLY and CDR2 is FYNNEI. The ends were cut back, 7 bases at V and 8 bases at J, with 11 bases in the middle. In DNA form, the CDR3 reads TGTGCCAGCAAGAGGACGGGAGGCTACACCTTC. This codes for CASKRTGGYTF.

This clonotype was observed many times. The V gene is TRBV7-2, the J gene TRBJ2-7, with TRBD2 matching 8 bases. Germline loops: CDR1 SGHTA, CDR2 FQGNSA. CDR3 length: 14 amino acids. The junction had 8 bases not matched to a gene; V was cut back by 5 bases and J by 5 bases. CDR3 amino acids: CASSPGGLVDEQYF. For the CDR3, the DNA is TGTGCCAGCAGCCCCGGGGGACTAGTCGACGAGCAGTACTTC.

There are many counts of this clonotype. V usage is TRBV27 and J usage is TRBJ2-7; maybe TRBD1 (7 bases). Trimming removed 6 bases at V and 0 bases at J, with 12 bases between. This CDR3 is 14 amino acids long. Germline-derived CDR1 and CDR2 are MNHEY and SMNVEV (reference sequence). CDR3 nucleotides: TGTGCCAGCAGCGGAGGGGGCACCTCCTACGAGCAGTACTTC. It codes for CASSGGGTSYEQYF.

This clonotype has just a few counts. V usage is TRBV7-9 and J usage is TRBJ2-1; 10 nucleotides align to TRBD2. Unmatched junction bases numbered 6, after V lost 1 base and J lost 0 bases. This CDR3 is built from 18 residues. The germline gives CDR1 SEHNR, CDR2 FQNEAQ (reference sequence). For the CDR3, the DNA is TGTGCCAGCAGCTTAGAAGTTCTAGCGGGGGACTCCTACAATGAGCAGTTCTTC. Translation gives CASSLEVLAGDSYNEQFF.

The table lists this clonotype with a few counts. J is TRBJ2-5 and V is TRBV6-6; tentatively, D is TRBD1 (7 bases). CDR1 is MNHNY, CDR2 SVGAGI, per germline (reference sequence). The CDR3 loop spans 15 amino acids. Deletions cut 2 bases from V and 5 bases from J, with 15 bases between. CDR3 loop: CASSYGQGGGETQYF. The CDR3 DNA follows: TGTGCCAGCAGTTACGGCCAGGGGGGTGGGGAGACCCAGTACTTC.

This clonotype was seen ten or more times. The chain carries TRBV7-2 and TRBJ2-7; D perhaps matches TRBD2 (6 bases). V was clipped by 5 bases and J by 4 bases, with 21 bases between them. Looked up from germline, CDR1 is SGHTA and CDR2 is FQGNSA. The CDR3 totals 16 residues. The CDR3 loop reads CASSPRWGVDSYEQYF. In DNA form, the CDR3 reads TGTGCCAGCAGCCCTCGTTGGGGGGTGGATTCGTACGAGCAGTACTTC.

This clonotype was recorded many times. J is TRBJ2-2 and V is TRBV19, with D uncertain. The V end was cut by 7 bases, the J end by 4 bases, with 19 bases between. Per germline, CDR1 LNHDA and CDR2 SQIVND (reference sequence). The CDR3 has 16 residues. CDR3: CASTLWPPATTGELFF. The DNA for the CDR3 is TGTGCCAGTACCCTATGGCCCCCTGCCACCACCGGGGAGCTGTTTTTT.

This clonotype was observed a few times. The CDR3 region has the DNA TGTGCCAGCAGACGAGCGGGGAGGCAAGAGACCCAGTACTTC. Translating gives CASRRAGRQETQYF. The J gene is TRBJ2-5, the V gene TRBV6-5, with 7 bases aligning to TRBD2. This CDR3 has 14 residues. Germline CDR1 MNHEY, CDR2 SVGAGI. V was clipped by 6 bases and J by 2 bases; unmatched bases: 6.

This chain connects TRBV12-3 or TRBV12-4 to TRBJ2-1; D call uncertain. The closer fit of TRBJ2-7 to the DNA end suggests the J call may be wrong. The CDR3 spans 12 residues. The CDR3 DNA follows: TGTGCCAGCAGCTCTCCGTGGAATGAGCAGTACTTC. Encoded protein: CASSSPWNEQYF.

This clonotype turned up a few times. The rearrangement links TRBV19 to TRBJ1-1, with TRBD1 matching 10 bases. V trimming: 6 bases; J trimming: 5 bases; junction bases outside the gene matches: 12. The CDR3 length is 16 residues. Germline V gene lookup returns CDR1 LNHDA and CDR2 SQIVND (reference sequence). The CDR3 sequence: CASRSMPGQGRTEAFF. DNA for the CDR3: TGTGCCAGTAGATCGATGCCGGGACAGGGGCGAACTGAAGCTTTCTTT.

This clonotype was found a few times. This chain connects TRBV28 to TRBJ1-2, with TRBD1 matching 12 bases. Germline assignment: CDR1 MDHEN and CDR2 SYDVKM. With 2 bases clipped from V and 2 bases from J, the junction kept 3 bases outside the gene matches. The CDR3 is 16 amino acids. CDR3 sequence (DNA): TGTGCCAGCAGTTTAGGGGGACAGGGGGCGAACTATGGCTACACCTTC. It yields the protein CASSLGGQGANYGYTF.

The chain has TRBV4-3 and TRBJ1-5; no clear D gene. The CDR3 consists of 15 residues. The V and J ends lost 3 bases and 5 bases respectively, with 14 bases between them. Per the germline V gene, CDR1 is LGHNA and CDR2 is YSLEER. CDR3 loop: CASSQAVLRDQPQHF. CDR3 DNA: TGCGCCAGCAGCCAGGCCGTTTTAAGGGATCAGCCCCAGCATTTT.

This clonotype turned up a few times. This chain connects TRBV28 to TRBJ2-6; possibly TRBD1 for D (5 bases). The CDR3 extends over 14 amino acids. Looked up from germline, CDR1 is MDHEN and CDR2 is SYDVKM. The V and J ends lost 4 bases and 3 bases respectively, with 7 bases between them. The CDR3 region is CASSSRVGANVLTF. The CDR3, as DNA: TGTGCCAGCAGTTCCAGGGTTGGGGCCAACGTCCTGACTTTC.

This clonotype was seen a handful of times. This chain uses TRBV20-1 with TRBJ2-3; 9 nucleotides agree with TRBD2. CDR3 length equals 17 residues. V lost 5 bases to trimming and J lost 0 bases; unmatched junction nucleotides: 12. Germline-derived CDR1 and CDR2 are DFQATT and SNEGSKA (reference sequence). The CDR3 DNA is TGCAGTGCTGCAGACCGGCTAGCGGGAAGAAGCACAGATACGCAGTATTTT. It translates to CSAADRLAGRSTDTQYF.

This clonotype has ten or more counts. The V call is TRBV7-9, the J call TRBJ2-7; a weak D match, TRBD1 (6 bases). The CDR3 spans 14 residues. Trimming took 1 base from V and 5 from J, leaving 12 bases between them. CDR1 and CDR2 from the germline V gene are SEHNR and FQNEAQ (reference sequence). CDR3 DNA: TGTGCCAGCAGCTTAGGCGGACAGACCCACGAGCAGTACTTC. Its protein is CASSLGGQTHEQYF.

This clonotype was seen ten or more times. The chain combines TRBV5-5 with TRBJ1-1, with D hard to call. The V gene lost 0 bases and the J gene lost 3 bases, with 6 bases spanning the gap. The CDR3 spans 13 residues. CDR1 SGHKS and CDR2 YYEKEE come from the germline V gene (reference sequence). CDR3 region: CASSLGWDTEAFF. The CDR3 nucleotides read TGTGCCAGCAGCTTGGGGTGGGACACTGAAGCTTTCTTT.

This clonotype occurred many times. The CDR3 is CATSIKRGGAEAFF. CDR3 DNA sequence: TGTGCCACCAGCATCAAGCGGGGAGGGGCTGAAGCTTTCTTT. The gene calls are TRBV15 and TRBJ1-1, with TRBD1 as a possible D gene (5 bases). The CDR3 contains 14 residues. V lost 4 bases and J lost 6, with 15 bases in between. Germline values: CDR1 LNHNV, CDR2 YYDKDF (reference sequence).